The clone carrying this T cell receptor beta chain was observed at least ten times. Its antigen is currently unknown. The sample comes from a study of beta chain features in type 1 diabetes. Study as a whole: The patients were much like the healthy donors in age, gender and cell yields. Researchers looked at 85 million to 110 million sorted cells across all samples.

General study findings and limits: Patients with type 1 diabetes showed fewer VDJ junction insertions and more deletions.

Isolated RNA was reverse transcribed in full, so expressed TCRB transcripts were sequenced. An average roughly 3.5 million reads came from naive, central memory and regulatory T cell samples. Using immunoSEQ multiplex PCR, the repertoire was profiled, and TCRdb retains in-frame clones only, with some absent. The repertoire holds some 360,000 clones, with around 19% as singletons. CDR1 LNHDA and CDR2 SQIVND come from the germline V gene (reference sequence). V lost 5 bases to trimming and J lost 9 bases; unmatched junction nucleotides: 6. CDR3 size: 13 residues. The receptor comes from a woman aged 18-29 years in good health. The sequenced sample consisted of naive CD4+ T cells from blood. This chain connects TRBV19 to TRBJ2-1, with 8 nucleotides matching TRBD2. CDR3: CASSLGLAGEQFF. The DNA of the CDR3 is TGTGCCAGTAGTCTCGGACTAGCCGGTGAGCAGTTCTTC.